Presented here are 13 T cell receptor beta chains from one specimen sequenced in a study of neurological immune-mediated disorders. MiXCR was run by TCRdb on the 5' RACE reads, yielding one entry per CDR3 protein. The repertoire holds about 60,000 distinct CDR3 sequences, 3% to 4.5% seen once, with 1.5% to 2% in the top ten. The sequenced material came from PBMCs. Source of these receptors: a man younger than 45 with multiple sclerosis.

This clonotype was seen a few times. The chain carries TRBV7-6 and TRBJ2-7, with D perhaps assigned TRBD1 or TRBD2 (5 bases each). CDR3 size: 13 residues. The germline gives CDR1 SGHVS, CDR2 FNYEAQ. The V end was cut by 4 bases, the J end by 4 bases, with 11 bases between. The CDR3 DNA is TGTGCCAGCAGCTATGGGGGATCGTACGAGCAGTACTTC. Its protein is CASSYGGSYEQYF.

This clonotype has at least ten counts. The chain couples TRBV5-1 to TRBJ1-2; D remains ambiguous. CDR3 length: 13 residues. V shed 1 base and J shed 8 bases, with 12 bases lying between them. Germline loops: CDR1 SGHRS, CDR2 YFSETQ. The CDR3 is CASSLSMNEGYTF. The DNA for the CDR3 is TGCGCCAGCAGCTTGAGCATGAATGAAGGCTACACCTTC.

This clonotype was seen at least ten times. The chain links TRBV4-2 to TRBJ1-2, with 9 bases matching TRBD1. Looked up from germline, CDR1 is LGHNA and CDR2 is YNFKEQ. Germline trimming cut 0 bases from V and 4 bases from J; bases unmatched to any gene: 6. This CDR3 is built from 16 residues. CDR3 DNA: TGTGCCAGCAGCCAAGAACCGGGACAGGGATCCTATGGCTACACCTTC. It is translated as CASSQEPGQGSYGYTF.

Ten or more counts support this clonotype. The V gene is TRBV7-8, the J gene TRBJ2-1; 7 bases align to TRBD2. The J segment lost 3 bases and the V segment lost 5 bases, leaving 7 bases of the junction unmatched. Germline lookup yields CDR1 SGHVS and CDR2 FQNEAQ. The CDR3 sequence is 15 residues long. The CDR3 region is CASSLRAGSYNEQFF. The CDR3 DNA follows: TGTGCCAGCAGCCTGCGAGCGGGAAGCTACAATGAGCAGTTCTTC.

This clonotype was seen ten or more times. The chain uses TRBV9 and TRBJ2-3; 13 bases are a match to TRBD2. CDR1 is SGDLS, CDR2 YYNGEE, per germline. Trimming removed 4 bases from V and 4 bases from J; junction bases left unmatched: 3. The CDR3 has 15 residues. The CDR3 loop reads CASSTSGGAADTQYF. In DNA, the CDR3 is TGTGCCAGCAGCACTAGCGGGGGGGCGGCAGATACGCAGTATTTT. Variable domain in full (rest from reference TRBV9 and TRBJ2-3): DSGVTQTPKHLITATGQRVTLRCSPRSGDLSVYWYQQSLDQGLQFLIQYYNGEERAKGNILERFSAQQFPDLHSELNLSSLELGDSALYFCASSTSGGAADTQYFGPGTRLTVL.

This clonotype has ten or more counts. The rearrangement joins TRBV20-1 to TRBJ2-7; the D is unclear. V dropped 6 bases and J dropped 4 bases, with 10 bases sitting between them. This CDR3 spans 11 amino acids. CDR1 is DFQATT, CDR2 SNEGSKA, per germline (reference sequence). The CDR3 sequence: CSALSGYEQYF. CDR3 bases: TGCAGTGCCCTATCAGGTTACGAGCAGTACTTC.

This clonotype has at least ten counts. CDR3 sequence (DNA): TGTGCCAGCAGAAACACAGGGACGACTGAAGCTTTCTTT. This encodes CASRNTGTTEAFF. V and J are TRBV2 and TRBJ1-1; D perhaps matches TRBD1 (6 bases). Germline CDR1 is SNHLY and CDR2 is FYNNEI. The CDR3 covers 13 residues. The V end lost 6 bases, the J end lost 5 bases, and 13 bases lay between the germline ends.

Ten or more counts support this clonotype. The J gene is TRBJ2-3, the V gene TRBV7-6; weak D call: TRBD2 (6 bases). The CDR3 contains 15 residues. V shed 5 bases and J shed 2 bases, with 14 bases lying between them. Per the germline V gene, CDR1 is SGHVS and CDR2 is FNYEAQ. In DNA form, the CDR3 reads TGTGCCAGCAGCCCCCAGGAGGGGAACACAGATACGCAGTATTTT. It encodes CASSPQEGNTDTQYF.

In this sample, this clonotype turned up many times. V usage is TRBV20-1 and J usage is TRBJ1-1; no reliable D call. Germline-derived CDR1 and CDR2 are DFQATT and SNEGSKA (reference sequence). The CDR3 contains 12 residues. V was pared by 4 bases and J by 6 bases, with 12 bases between. The CDR3 region has the DNA TGCAGTGCTACTACCTTCATGGCTGAAGCTTTCTTT. It encodes CSATTFMAEAFF.

There are many counts of this clonotype. The chain uses TRBV5-1 and TRBJ2-5; 8 bases map to TRBD1. Trimming at V came to 0 bases and at J to 7 bases, leaving 11 bases not matched to a gene. CDR1 and CDR2 from the germline V gene are SGHRS and YFSETQ. The CDR3 extends over 16 amino acids. CDR3 sequence reads: CASSLVPTGVGGTQYF. DNA for the CDR3: TGCGCCAGCAGCTTGGTCCCGACAGGGGTAGGTGGGACCCAGTACTTC. Using reference TRBV5-1 and TRBJ2-5 for the parts outside the CDR3, the full variable domain is KAGVTQTPRYLIKTRGQQVTLSCSPISGHRSVSWYQQTPGQGLQFLFEYFSETQRNKGNFPGRFSGRQFSNSRSEMNVSTLELGDSALYLCASSLVPTGVGGTQYFGPGTRLLVL.

This clonotype was detected many times. The chain has TRBV9 and TRBJ2-7; D not resolved. Per germline, CDR1 SGDLS and CDR2 YYNGEE. V lost 4 bases, J lost 0 bases, and 8 bases lay in between. The CDR3 has 13 amino acids. In nucleotides, the CDR3 is TGTGCCAGCAGCCCCTTAGACTCCTACGAGCAGTACTTC. This translates into CASSPLDSYEQYF.

This clonotype was found many times. The chain links TRBV7-8 to TRBJ2-5, with a tentative D call TRBD2 (5 bases). V lost 5 bases and J lost 5, with 18 bases in between. This CDR3 contains 15 residues. Germline-derived CDR1 and CDR2 are SGHVS and FQNEAQ. The CDR3 sequence is CASSAQPGISETQYF. CDR3 bases: TGTGCCAGCAGCGCCCAACCGGGAATCTCGGAGACCCAGTACTTC.

The CDR3 coding sequence is TGTGCCAGCATAGACGATACGGAGACCCAGTACTTC. Protein product: CASIDDTETQYF. The chain has TRBV7-7 and TRBJ2-5; D is ambiguous. This CDR3 contains 12 residues. Germline lookup yields CDR1 SSHAT and CDR2 FNYEAQ (reference sequence). V lost 7 bases and J 5 bases, leaving 11 bases between the germline ends.